The clone carrying this T cell receptor beta chain was picked up many times. The data belong to a study of T cells after yellow fever vaccination. Study-wide results and limits: Abundant clonotypes (contaminants from the bulk population) could be present in FACS-sorted repertoires. Post-booster repertoires again held most primary-vaccination clones (96% CD4, around 90% CD8).

With 6 bases removed from V and 0 bases from J, the gap between germline ends came to 16 bases. The CDR3 extends over 16 amino acids. TCRdb ran MiXCR on the 5' RACE reads and lists one entry per CDR3 protein. The profile shows over 20,000 distinct CDR3 sequences, 5% to 7% of them singletons. The source is a man aged 30 to 39 who received the YFV17D yellow fever vaccine. The starting material was PBMCs, either bulk or a sorted T-cell subset (CD4+, CD8+, memory, or dextramer-sorted; not recorded which), obtained 15 days after the yellow fever booster vaccination. The chain employs TRBV12-3 or TRBV12-4 and TRBJ2-3; D possibly corresponds to TRBD2 (5 bases). The CDR3 coding sequence is TGTGCCAGCAGCACAGTCGGTGGCGGGAGCACAGATACGCAGTATTTT. This encodes CASSTVGGGSTDTQYF.